The clone carrying this T cell receptor (beta chain) was detected only a few times. The antigen is not known. V gave up 7 bases and J gave up 8 bases, with 15 bases separating them. Per the germline V gene, CDR1 is SQVTM and CDR2 is ANQGSEA. The CDR3 contains 12 residues. This sample is drawn from a study of CD8 T cells in ankylosing spondylitis. Findings and limits, study-wide: Characteristic, it appeared, of ankylosing spondylitis blood was a TCR beta motif of roughly 8 highly homologous variants. Clones that were linked to disease were CD8+ and were relatively rare in peripheral blood.

Each TCR beta library was made by quantitative 5'-RACE that incorporated molecular barcodes. In TCRdb, the 5' RACE reads were re-called with MiXCR into one record per CDR3 protein. The repertoire holds about 200,000 distinct CDR3 sequences, approximately 7.3% seen once, with approximately 15% in the top ten. This clonotype was obtained from a male donor with ankylosing spondylitis. Material: blood, either unsorted or a sorted T cell fraction (not recorded which). This chain uses TRBV29-1 with TRBJ2-1; D remains ambiguous. CDR3 sequence reads: CSAEPLADEQFF. The DNA for the CDR3 is TGCAGCGCAGAGCCTCTCGCTGATGAGCAGTTCTTC.